This T cell receptor beta chain was captured by sequencing in a study of cytomegalovirus exposure and HLA in healthy donors. Whereas donors were nominally healthy upon sampling, unrecorded immune exposures were probable. This clone has more than one count but fewer than ten. What it binds is unknown. Per the germline V gene, CDR1 is SGHNT and CDR2 is YYREEE (reference sequence). Trimming removed 3 bases from V and 1 base from J; junction bases left unmatched: 8. There are 16 residues in the CDR3. The study, taken as a whole, reports: Serostatus for CMV was the only available immune exposure information.

The study ran its PCR with 60 Vbeta and 13 Jbeta primers. Using immunoSEQ multiplex PCR, the repertoire was profiled, and TCRdb retains in-frame clones only, with some absent. The table lists about 120,000 clones, approximately 8% of them singletons. This clonotype was obtained from a woman between 40 and 55 years old in good health and CMV-seropositive. Sequencing was carried out using PBMCs. The V and J genes are TRBV5-4 and TRBJ1-1; 8 bases match TRBD1. CDR3 in amino acids: CASSSDRGLTNTEAFF. The DNA for the CDR3 is TGTGCCAGCAGCTCCGACAGGGGCCTTACGAACACTGAAGCTTTCTTT. Based on the CDR3 plus reference TRBV5-4 and TRBJ1-1, the full variable domain is ETGVTQSPTHLIKTRGQQVTLRCSSQSGHNTVSWYQQALGQGPQFIFQYYREEENGRGNFPPRFSGLQFPNYSSELNVNALELDDSALYLCASSSDRGLTNTEAFFGQGTRLTVV.